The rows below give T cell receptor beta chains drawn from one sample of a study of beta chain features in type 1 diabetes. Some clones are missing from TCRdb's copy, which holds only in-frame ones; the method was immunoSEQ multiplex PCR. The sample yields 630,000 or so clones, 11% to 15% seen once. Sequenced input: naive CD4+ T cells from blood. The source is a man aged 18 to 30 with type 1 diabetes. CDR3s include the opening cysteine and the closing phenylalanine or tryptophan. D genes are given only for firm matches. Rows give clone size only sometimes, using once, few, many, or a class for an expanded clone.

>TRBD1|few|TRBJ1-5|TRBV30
TGTGCCTGGAGTGTGAAGGACAGGGTGAATCAGCCCCAGCATTTT
CAWSVKDRVNQPQHF
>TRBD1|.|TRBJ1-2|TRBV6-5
TGTGCCAGCAGTTACTCGACAGGGAACTATGGCTACACCTTC
CASSYSTGNYGYTF
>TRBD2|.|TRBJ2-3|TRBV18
TGTGCCAGCTCACCCAGAAGCACTAGCGGATCTAGCACAGATACGCAGTATTTT
CASSPRSTSGSSTDTQYF
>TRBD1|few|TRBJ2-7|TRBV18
TGTGCCAGCTCAGGGACAGGGGGCGGCGAGCAGTACTTC
CASSGTGGGEQYF
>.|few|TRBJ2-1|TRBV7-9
TGTGCCAGCAGCTTAGCGCGCACACAATGGTCCTACAATGAGCAGTTCTTC
CASSLARTQWSYNEQFF
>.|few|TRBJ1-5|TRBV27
TGTGCCAGCAAGAGAAGGGCGGCAGATCAGCCCCAGCATTTT
CASKRRAADQPQHF
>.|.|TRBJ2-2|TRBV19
TGTGCCAGTAGTATGGGAAGGATAGTGGCCGGGGAGCTGTTTTTT
CASSMGRIVAGELFF
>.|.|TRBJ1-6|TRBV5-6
TGTGCCAGCAGCTTGGCCGGGATGAATTCACCCCTCCACTTT
CASSLAGMNSPLHF
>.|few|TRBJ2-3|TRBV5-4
TGTGCCAGCAGCTTGAGTTCGGGGGTCCGGACAGATACGCAGTATTTT
CASSLSSGVRTDTQYF
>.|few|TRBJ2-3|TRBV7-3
TGTGCCAGCAGCTTGGGCGCGCCAGATACGCAGTATTTT
CASSLGAPDTQYF
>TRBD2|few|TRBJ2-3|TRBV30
TGTGCCCAGGGACTAGCCAGGGCAGATACGCAGTATTTT
CAQGLARADTQYF
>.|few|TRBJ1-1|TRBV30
TGTGCCTGGAGCCCCATACTTAGGGGATCGAACACTGAAGCTTTCTTT
CAWSPILRGSNTEAFF
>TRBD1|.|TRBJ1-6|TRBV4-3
TGCGCCAGCAGCCAAGATGGGACAGGGGGATCACCCCTCCACTTT
CASSQDGTGGSPLHF
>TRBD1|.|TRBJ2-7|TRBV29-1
TGCAGCGTTCGTGGGACAGGGGGCGACGAGCAGTACTTC
CSVRGTGGDEQYF
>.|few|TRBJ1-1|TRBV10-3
TGTGCCATCAGTGAGTCGAGGGCCGTGGGGGCTTTCTTT
CAISESRAVGAFF
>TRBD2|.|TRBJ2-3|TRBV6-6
TGTGCCAGCAGTTACATAGCGGGGGTGGATACGCAGTATTTT
CASSYIAGVDTQYF
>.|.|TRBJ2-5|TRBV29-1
TGCAGCCCTAGTTTGGGGGAGACCCAGTACTTC
CSPSLGETQYF
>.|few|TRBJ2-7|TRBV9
TGTGCCAGCAGCCCCTGGGGTAGCGGATCCTCCTACGAGCAGTACTTC
CASSPWGSGSSYEQYF
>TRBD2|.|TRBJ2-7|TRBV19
TGTGCCAGTAGTATGGGCCGGGACTACACCTACGAGCAGTACTTC
CASSMGRDYTYEQYF
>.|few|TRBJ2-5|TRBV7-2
TGTGCCAGCAGTCTGGCCCACCAAGAGACCCAGTACTTC
CASSLAHQETQYF
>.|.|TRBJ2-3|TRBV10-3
TGTGCCATCAGTGGCCGGACAGACTCCACAGATACGCAGTATTTT
CAISGRTDSTDTQYF
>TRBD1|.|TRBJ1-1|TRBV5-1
TGCGCCAGCAGCAGGGGACAGGGCGACACTGAAGCTTTCTTT
CASSRGQGDTEAFF
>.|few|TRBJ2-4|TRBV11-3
TGTGCCAGCAGCCAAACCGGGACAGCCAAAAACATTCAGTACTTC
CASSQTGTAKNIQYF
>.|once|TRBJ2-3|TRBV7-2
TGTGCCAGCAGCACACACCCCCAGGGGGGATTAAACACAGATACGCAGTATTTT
CASSTHPQGGLNTDTQYF
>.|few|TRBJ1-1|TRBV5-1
TGCGCCAGCAGCTCAGGAATGAACACTGAAGCTTTCTTT
CASSSGMNTEAFF
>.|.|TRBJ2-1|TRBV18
TGTGCCAGCTCACCTAAGACCAATCTTTACAATGAGCAGTTCTTC
CASSPKTNLYNEQFF
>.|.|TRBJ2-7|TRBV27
TGTGCCAGCAAGAAAGGGGCCTACGAGCAGTACTTC
CASKKGAYEQYF
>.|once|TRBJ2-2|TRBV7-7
TGTGCTAGCGCTTTGGGGAACACCGGGGAGCTGTTTTTT
CASALGNTGELFF
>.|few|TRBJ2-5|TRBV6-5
TGTGCCAGCAGTTACTCCGGAAGGGAGACCCAGTACTTC
CASSYSGRETQYF
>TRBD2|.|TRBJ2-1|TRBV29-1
TGCAGCGCCGAAGGGGCTAGCGGGAGGGTGGGCAATGAGCAGTTCTTC
CSAEGASGRVGNEQFF
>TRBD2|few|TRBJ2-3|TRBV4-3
TGCGCCAGCAGCCCCCTTGGGGGGACTAGGGGCACAGATACGCAGTATTTT
CASSPLGGTRGTDTQYF
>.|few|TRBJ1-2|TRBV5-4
TGTGCCAGCAGAATGGAGAGCGGGACGATCAGTGGCTACACCTTC
CASRMESGTISGYTF